This T cell receptor (beta chain) was sequenced for a study of cytomegalovirus exposure and HLA in healthy donors. CDR1 and CDR2 (germline): SNHLY, FYNNEI. This CDR3 spans 12 amino acids. Losses at the gene ends were 5 bases for V and 10 bases for J; bases not matched to a gene: 5. Donors in the study were healthy people who gave bone marrow. Vbeta (60) and Jbeta (13) primers were used in the PCR. The repertoire was sequenced with immunoSEQ multiplex PCR; TCRdb's copy has only in-frame clones and lacks some. The sample consists of about 110,000 clones, around three quarters of them appearing once. J is TRBJ2-1 and V is TRBV2, with 7 bases fitting TRBD1. The sequencing sample was made of PBMCs. This sequence was found in a woman aged 45-65 years in good health and CMV-seropositive. The CDR3 spells CASSLQGNEQFF. CDR3 DNA: TGTGCCAGCAGTTTACAGGGGAACGAGCAGTTCTTC.